The present entry profiles one T cell receptor beta chain with its context. The sample originates from a study of blood T cell repertoires in COVID-19. Seattle participants joined during active infection and were tracked over time. The CDR3 extends over 14 amino acids. V gave up 1 base and J gave up 3 bases, with 9 bases separating them. CDR1 and CDR2 (germline): LGHDT, YNNKEL (reference sequence). TCRdb's table, derived via immunoSEQ multiplex PCR, lists solely in-frame clones and lacks some. The sample has around 480,000 clones, more than 70% seen once; the top ten hold around an eighth. The source material was peripheral blood. The receptor was isolated from a woman in her forties or fifties with COVID-19, enrolled during active disease. The chain has TRBV3-1 (or the pseudogene TRBV3-2) and TRBJ1-2, with D perhaps matching TRBD1 (6 bases). CDR3 sequence reads: CASSQVDSYYGYTF. Here the CDR3 DNA reads TGTGCCAGCAGCCAAGTGGACAGCTACTATGGCTACACCTTC.